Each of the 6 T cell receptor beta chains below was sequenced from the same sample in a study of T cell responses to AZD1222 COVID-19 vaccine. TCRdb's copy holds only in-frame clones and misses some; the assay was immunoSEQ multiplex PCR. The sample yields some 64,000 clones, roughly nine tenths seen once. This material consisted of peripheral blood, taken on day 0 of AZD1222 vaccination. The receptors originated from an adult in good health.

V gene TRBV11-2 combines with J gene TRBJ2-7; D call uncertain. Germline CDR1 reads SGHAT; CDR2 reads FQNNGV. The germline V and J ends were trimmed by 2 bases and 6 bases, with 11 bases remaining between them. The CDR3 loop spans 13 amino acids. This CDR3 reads CASSLSQSTEQYF. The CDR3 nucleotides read TGTGCCAGCAGCTTATCCCAGTCGACCGAGCAGTACTTC.

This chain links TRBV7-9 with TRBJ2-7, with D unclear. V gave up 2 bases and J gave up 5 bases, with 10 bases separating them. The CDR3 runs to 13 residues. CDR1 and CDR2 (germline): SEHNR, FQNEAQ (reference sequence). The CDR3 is CASSLNVGNEQYF. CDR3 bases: TGTGCCAGCAGCTTAAATGTGGGGAACGAGCAGTACTTC.

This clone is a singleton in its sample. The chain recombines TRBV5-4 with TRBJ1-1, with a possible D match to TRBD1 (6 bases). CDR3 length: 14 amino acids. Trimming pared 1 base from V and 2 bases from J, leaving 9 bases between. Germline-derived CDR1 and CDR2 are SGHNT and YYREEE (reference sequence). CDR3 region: CASSLTGLNTEAFF. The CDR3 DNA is TGTGCCAGCAGCTTGACAGGGCTCAACACTGAAGCTTTCTTT.

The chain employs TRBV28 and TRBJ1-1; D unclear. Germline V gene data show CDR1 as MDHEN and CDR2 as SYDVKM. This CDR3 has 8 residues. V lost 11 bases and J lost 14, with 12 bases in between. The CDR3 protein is CAGKTRFF. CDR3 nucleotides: TGTGCCGGCAAGACGAGGTTCTTT. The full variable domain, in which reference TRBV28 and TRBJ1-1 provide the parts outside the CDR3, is DVKVTQSSRYLVKRTGEKVFLECVQDMDHENMFWYRQDPGLGLRLIYFSYDVKMKEKGDIPEGYSVSREKKERFSLILESASTNQTSMYLCAGKTRFFGQGTRLTVV.

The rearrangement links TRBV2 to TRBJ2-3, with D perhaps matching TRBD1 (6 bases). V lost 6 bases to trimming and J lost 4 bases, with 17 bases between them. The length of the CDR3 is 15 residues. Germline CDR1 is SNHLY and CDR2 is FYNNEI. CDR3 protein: CASRPLRGISDTQYF. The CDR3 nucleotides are TGTGCCAGCAGGCCCCTAAGGGGGATCTCAGATACGCAGTATTTT. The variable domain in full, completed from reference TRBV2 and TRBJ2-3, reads EPEVTQTPSHQVTQMGQEVILRCVPISNHLYFYWYRQILGQKVEFLVSFYNNEISEKSEIFDDQFSVERPDGSNFTLKIRSTKLEDSAMYFCASRPLRGISDTQYFGPGTRLTVL.

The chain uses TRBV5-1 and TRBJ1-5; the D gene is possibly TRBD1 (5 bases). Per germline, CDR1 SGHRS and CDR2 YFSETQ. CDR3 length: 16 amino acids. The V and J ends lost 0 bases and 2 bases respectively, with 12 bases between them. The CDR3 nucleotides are TGCGCCAGCAGCTTGGAGGGGCAGGGTGGCAATCAGCCCCAGCATTTT. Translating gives CASSLEGQGGNQPQHF.